Following are 5 T cell receptor beta chains from one sample sequenced in a study of T cells in Graves' hyperthyroidism and ophthalmopathy. Researchers took RNA transcripts and amplified the TCR beta CDR3 regions from them. The TCR CDR3 first-round RT-PCR relied on the HTBI primer set. From the multiplex PCR reads, TCRdb called clonotypes with MiXCR, one entry per CDR3 protein. The sample lists around 270,000 distinct CDR3 sequences; roughly 20% were seen once. What was sequenced was blood. These receptors were obtained from a man aged 50-60 years with Graves' ophthalmopathy.

The chain is built from TRBV12-3 or TRBV12-4 and TRBJ1-1, with D uncertain. This CDR3 has 13 amino acids. Trimming took off 1 base at V and 5 bases at J, with 8 bases between the two ends. The CDR3 loop reads CASSLGRRTEAFF. Written as DNA, the CDR3 is TGTGCCAGCAGTTTAGGGCGGAGGACTGAAGCTTTCTTT.

The chain employs TRBV5-4 and TRBJ2-2; TRBD1 is a possible D gene (7 bases). There are 15 residues in the CDR3. Germline lookup yields CDR1 SGHNT and CDR2 YYREEE (reference sequence). Trimming removed 5 bases at V and 5 bases at J, with 16 bases between. The CDR3 region is CASSQEGQLTGELFF. CDR3 DNA: TGTGCCAGCAGTCAGGAGGGACAGCTAACCGGGGAGCTGTTTTTT.

In this sample, this clonotype turned up many times. The genes are TRBV12-3 or TRBV12-4 and TRBJ1-1; D ambiguous. V was shortened by 2 bases and J by 8 bases, with 6 bases between the two germline ends. The length of the CDR3 is 11 residues. The CDR3 region has the DNA TGTGCCAGCAGTTTAAGACTCGAAGCTTTCTTT. It codes for CASSLRLEAFF.

This clonotype was picked up many times. V and J are TRBV20-1 and TRBJ2-7; no firm D call. The CDR3 loop spans 14 amino acids. CDR1 is DFQATT, CDR2 SNEGSKA, per germline (reference sequence). V lost 0 bases and J 6 bases, leaving 15 bases between the germline ends. CDR3 sequence: CSARDPNGRREQYF. The CDR3 DNA is TGCAGTGCTAGAGACCCCAACGGCCGCCGCGAGCAGTACTTC.

This clonotype has ten or more counts. V gene TRBV3-1 combines with J gene TRBJ2-1, with TRBD2 matching 9 bases. The V gene's germline CDR1 is LGHDT and CDR2 YNNKEL (reference sequence). Unmatched junction bases numbered 6, after V lost 4 bases and J lost 5 bases. This CDR3 is built from 15 residues. The CDR3, as DNA: TGTGCCAGCAGCCCCAGTCCTAGCGGGAACAATGAGCAGTTCTTC. As protein: CASSPSPSGNNEQFF.